The following is a TCR beta chain sequence with its context. Its antigen is unknown. These data belong to a study of CD8 T cells in Susac syndrome. CDR3 length equals 13 residues. From germline, CDR1 is MDHEN and CDR2 SYDVKM. The V segment lost 10 bases and the J segment 1 base; nucleotides outside the gene matches: 6. General observations from the study: As the study acknowledged, the number of individuals in its TCR sequencing and HLA analysis was relatively small.

Both CD4+ and CD8+ T cells were negatively isolated, and TEMRA cells underwent FACS enrichment. RNA in amounts of roughly 0.5 to 1 ug was reverse transcribed with random hexamers. The immunoSEQ assay covered 54 Vbeta and 13 Jbeta segments for CDR3. TCRdb itself ran the immunoSEQ multiplex PCR reads through MiXCR, one entry per CDR3 protein. The table records tens of thousands of distinct CDR3 sequences, 85% to 95% of them present only once. Sequencing input: CD4+ T cells from PBMCs. The receptor's source is a human donor with Susac syndrome. The V call is TRBV28, the J call TRBJ2-5; TRBD1 agrees at 7 bases. The chain's CDR3 is CANRDSPQETQYF. CDR3 coding DNA: TGTGCCAACCGGGACAGCCCCCAAGAGACCCAGTACTTC.